Here is one T cell receptor (beta chain) with its context. Its cognate antigen is unknown. This sample stems from a study of shared clonotypes between healthy human individuals. In the study overall: Each donor contributed plates that comprised three CD4 naive, three CD4 memory, two CD8 naive and one CD8 memory.

Broader study findings: Sampling used blood alone; tissue repertoires probably differ.

Germline V gene sequence: CDR1 LNHDA, CDR2 SQIVND (reference sequence). This CDR3 comprises 13 residues. With 6 bases removed from V and 4 bases from J, the gap between germline ends came to 12 bases. Method: immunoSEQ multiplex PCR; TCRdb's copy keeps in-frame clones and lacks some. Altogether around 1.1 million clones are present, around 78% being singletons, with the ten largest covering roughly 0.61%. The chain links TRBV19 to TRBJ1-2; no clear D gene. The sequence came from a man aged 18 to 35 in good health. Some clones in this sample may be carry-over from other donors' samples. Sequenced: memory CD4+ T cells from PBMCs. Subset specified: CD45RA-negative fraction. CDR3: CASRGQIVYGYTF. In nucleotides, the CDR3 is TGTGCCAGTAGAGGCCAGATAGTCTATGGCTACACCTTC.